This T cell receptor (beta chain) originates from a study of cytomegalovirus exposure and HLA in healthy donors. Study summary: In an earlier analysis, around 120 million unique TCR beta sequences were found from 150 million to 200 million T cells.

A word on this clone: Its antigen is unknown.

The study, taken as a whole, reports: A link between a missense DCLRE1C variant and TCR beta V- and J-gene trimming emerged from a later analysis. Beyond CMV serostatus, there was no information to go on about immune exposure.

The study ran its PCR with 60 Vbeta and 13 Jbeta primers. Method: immunoSEQ multiplex PCR; TCRdb's copy keeps in-frame clones and lacks some. The table has 85,000 to 100,000 clones, 63% seen once. Losses at the gene ends were 3 bases for V and 5 bases for J; bases not matched to a gene: 8. CDR3 size: 15 residues. Looked up from germline, CDR1 is SGHRS and CDR2 is YFSETQ. The TCR sequence derives from a woman aged 25 to 45 in good health and CMV-seronegative. V gene TRBV5-1 combines with J gene TRBJ1-2, with TRBD1 matching 9 bases. Material: PBMCs. CDR3 nucleotides: TGCGCCAGCAGCTCGCAAACAGGGGGCTTTTATGGCTACACCTTC. Amino acid sequence: CASSSQTGGFYGYTF.